This T cell receptor beta chain originates from a study of blood T cells in healthy people across ages. Comments on this clonotype: The junction departs from germline at one end; a sequencing error may be responsible.

A second PCR, run for about 7 to 12 cycles, used a sample-barcoded 5' primer plus a J-beta primer mix. TCRdb passed the 5' RACE reads through MiXCR, listing each CDR3 protein once. This sample yields approximately 670,000 distinct CDR3 sequences, of which approximately 40% are seen a single time; around 30% belongs to the top ten. The CDR3 has 15 amino acids. CDR1 MNHEY and CDR2 SVGEGT come from the germline V gene. V gene TRBV6-2 or TRBV6-3 combines with J gene TRBJ1-1; a weak D match, TRBD1 (6 bases). This TCR derives from an older man in good health. Material for sequencing was blood. This CDR3 is CASRATGHMNTEVFF. CDR3 nucleotides: TGTGCCAGCAGAGCCACGGGACATATGAACACTGAAGTTTTCTTT.